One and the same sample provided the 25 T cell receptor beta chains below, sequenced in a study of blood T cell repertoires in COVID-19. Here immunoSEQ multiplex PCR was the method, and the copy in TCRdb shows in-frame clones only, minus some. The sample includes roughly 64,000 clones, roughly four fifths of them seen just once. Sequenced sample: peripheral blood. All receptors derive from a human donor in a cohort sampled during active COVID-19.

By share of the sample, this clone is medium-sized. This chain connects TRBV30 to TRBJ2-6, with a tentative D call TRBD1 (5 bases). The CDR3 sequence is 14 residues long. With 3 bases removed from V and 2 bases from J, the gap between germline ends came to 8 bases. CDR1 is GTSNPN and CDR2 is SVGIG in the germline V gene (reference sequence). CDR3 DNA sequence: TGTGCCTGGAGCCGACAGACTGGGGCCAACGTCCTGACTTTC. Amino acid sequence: CAWSRQTGANVLTF.

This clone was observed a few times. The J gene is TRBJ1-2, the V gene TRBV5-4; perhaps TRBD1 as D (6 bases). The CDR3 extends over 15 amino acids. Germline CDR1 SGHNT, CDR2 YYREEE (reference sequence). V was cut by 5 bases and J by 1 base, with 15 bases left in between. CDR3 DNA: TGTGCCAGCAGGCAACGCGGGGGGCTTAACTATGGCTACACCTTC. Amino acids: CASRQRGGLNYGYTF.

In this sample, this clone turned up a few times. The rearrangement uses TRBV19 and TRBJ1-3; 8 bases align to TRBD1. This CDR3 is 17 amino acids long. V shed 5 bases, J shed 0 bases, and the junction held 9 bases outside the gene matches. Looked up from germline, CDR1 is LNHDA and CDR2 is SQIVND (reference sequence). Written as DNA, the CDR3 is TGTGCCAGTAGTCCGACATCCCAGGGGGCCTCTGGAAACACCATATATTTT. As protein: CASSPTSQGASGNTIYF.

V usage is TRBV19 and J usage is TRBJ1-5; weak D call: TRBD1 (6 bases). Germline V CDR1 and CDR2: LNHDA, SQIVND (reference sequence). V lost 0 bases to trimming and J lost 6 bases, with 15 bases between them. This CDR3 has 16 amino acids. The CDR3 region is CASSIDLGQGTQPQHF. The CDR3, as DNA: TGTGCCAGTAGTATAGATCTCGGGCAGGGGACTCAGCCCCAGCATTTT.

The CDR3 DNA reads as TGTGCCAGCAGCAGACTAGCGGGGGTGGCCGGGGAGCTGTTTTTT. As protein: CASSRLAGVAGELFF. The rearrangement uses TRBV7-8 and TRBJ2-2, with 12 nucleotides matching TRBD2. CDR3 length: 15 amino acids. With 5 bases clipped from V and 6 bases from J, the junction kept 4 bases outside the gene matches. CDR1 and CDR2 from the germline V gene are SGHVS and FQNEAQ.

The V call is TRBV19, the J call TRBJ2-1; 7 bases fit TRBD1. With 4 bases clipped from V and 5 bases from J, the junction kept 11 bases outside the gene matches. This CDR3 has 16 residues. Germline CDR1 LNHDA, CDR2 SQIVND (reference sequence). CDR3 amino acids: CASSNRQGSWDNEQFF. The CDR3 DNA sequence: TGTGCCAGTAGTAATCGACAGGGTTCATGGGACAATGAGCAGTTCTTC. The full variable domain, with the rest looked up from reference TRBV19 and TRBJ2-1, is DGGITQSPKYLFRKEGQNVTLSCEQNLNHDAMYWYRQDPGQGLRLIYYSQIVNDFQKGDIAEGYSVSREKKESFPLTVTSAQKNPTAFYLCASSNRQGSWDNEQFFGPGTRLTVL.

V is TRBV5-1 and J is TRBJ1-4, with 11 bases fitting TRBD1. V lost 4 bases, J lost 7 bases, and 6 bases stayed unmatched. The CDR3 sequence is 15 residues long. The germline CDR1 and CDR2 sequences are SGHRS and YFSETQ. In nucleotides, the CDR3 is TGCGCCAGCAGCACAGCCGGGACAGGGGGTGAAAAACTGTTTTTT. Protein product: CASSTAGTGGEKLFF.

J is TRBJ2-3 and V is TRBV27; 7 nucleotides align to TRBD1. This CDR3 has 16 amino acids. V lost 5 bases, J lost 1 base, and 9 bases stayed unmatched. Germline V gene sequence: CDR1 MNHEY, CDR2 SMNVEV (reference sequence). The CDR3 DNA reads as TGTGCCAGCAGTGCGTCCCCCGGACAGGGCACAGATACGCAGTATTTT. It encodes CASSASPGQGTDTQYF.

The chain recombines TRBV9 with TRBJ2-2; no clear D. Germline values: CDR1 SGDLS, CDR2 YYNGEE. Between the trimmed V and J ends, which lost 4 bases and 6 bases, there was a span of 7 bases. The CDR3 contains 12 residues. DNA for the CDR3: TGTGCCAGCAGCCTGAGCGCCGGGGAGCTGTTTTTT. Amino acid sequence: CASSLSAGELFF. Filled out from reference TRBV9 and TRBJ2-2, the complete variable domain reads DSGVTQTPKHLITATGQRVTLRCSPRSGDLSVYWYQQSLDQGLQFLIQYYNGEERAKGNILERFSAQQFPDLHSELNLSSLELGDSALYFCASSLSAGELFFGEGSRLTVL.

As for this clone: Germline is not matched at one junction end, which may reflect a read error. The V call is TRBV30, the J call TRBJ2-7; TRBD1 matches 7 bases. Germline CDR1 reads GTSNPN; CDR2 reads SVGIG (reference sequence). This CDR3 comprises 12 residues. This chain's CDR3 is CVWTKTGIEQYF. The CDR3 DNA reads TGTGTCTGGACCAAGACAGGGATCGAGCAGTACTTC.

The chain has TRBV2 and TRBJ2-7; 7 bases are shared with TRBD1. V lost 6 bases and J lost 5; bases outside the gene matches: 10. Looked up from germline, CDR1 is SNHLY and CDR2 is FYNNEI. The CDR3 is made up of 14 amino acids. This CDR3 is CASSRNRGANEQYF. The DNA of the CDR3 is TGTGCCAGCAGCCGTAACAGGGGTGCAAACGAGCAGTACTTC.

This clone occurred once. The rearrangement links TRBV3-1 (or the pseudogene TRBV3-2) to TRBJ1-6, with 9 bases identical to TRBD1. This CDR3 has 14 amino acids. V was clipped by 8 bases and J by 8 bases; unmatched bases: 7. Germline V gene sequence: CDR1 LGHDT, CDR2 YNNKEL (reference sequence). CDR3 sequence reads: CASRPTGGDSPLHF. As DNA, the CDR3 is TGTGCCAGCCGACCGACAGGGGGGGATTCACCCCTCCACTTT.

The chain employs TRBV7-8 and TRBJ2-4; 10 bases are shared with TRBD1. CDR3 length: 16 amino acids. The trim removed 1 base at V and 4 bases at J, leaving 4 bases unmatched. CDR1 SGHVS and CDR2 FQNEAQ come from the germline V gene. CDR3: CASSLDRQGAKNIQYF. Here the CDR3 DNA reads TGTGCCAGCAGCTTAGATCGACAGGGGGCTAAAAACATTCAGTACTTC.

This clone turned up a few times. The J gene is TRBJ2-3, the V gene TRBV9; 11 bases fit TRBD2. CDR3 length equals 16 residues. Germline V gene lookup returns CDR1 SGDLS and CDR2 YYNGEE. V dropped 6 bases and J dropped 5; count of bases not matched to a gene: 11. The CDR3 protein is CASTLGSGGAIDTQYF. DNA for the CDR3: TGTGCCAGCACCTTGGGTAGCGGGGGGGCCATAGATACGCAGTATTTT. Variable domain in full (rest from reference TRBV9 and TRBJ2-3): DSGVTQTPKHLITATGQRVTLRCSPRSGDLSVYWYQQSLDQGLQFLIQYYNGEERAKGNILERFSAQQFPDLHSELNLSSLELGDSALYFCASTLGSGGAIDTQYFGPGTRLTVL.

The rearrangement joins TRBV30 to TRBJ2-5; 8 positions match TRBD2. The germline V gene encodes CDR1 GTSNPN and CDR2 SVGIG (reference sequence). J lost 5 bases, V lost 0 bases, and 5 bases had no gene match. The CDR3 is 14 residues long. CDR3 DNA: TGTGCCTGGAGTGTAGCGGGGGCGGGGGAGACCCAGTACTTC. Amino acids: CAWSVAGAGETQYF. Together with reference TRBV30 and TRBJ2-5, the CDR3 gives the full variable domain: SQTIHQWPATLVQPVGSPLSLECTVEGTSNPNLYWYRQAAGRGLQLLFYSVGIGQISSEVPQNLSASRPQDRQFILSSKKLLLSDSGFYLCAWSVAGAGETQYFGPGTRLLVL.

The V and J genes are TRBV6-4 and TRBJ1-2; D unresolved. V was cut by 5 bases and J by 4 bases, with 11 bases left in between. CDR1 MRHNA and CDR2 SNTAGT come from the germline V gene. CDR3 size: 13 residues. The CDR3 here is CASSPRTGYGYTF. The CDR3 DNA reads TGTGCCAGCAGTCCAAGAACTGGCTATGGCTACACCTTC.

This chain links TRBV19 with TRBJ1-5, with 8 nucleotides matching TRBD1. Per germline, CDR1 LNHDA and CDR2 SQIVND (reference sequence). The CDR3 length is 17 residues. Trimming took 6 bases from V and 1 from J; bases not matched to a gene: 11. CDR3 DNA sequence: TGTGCCAGTAGCACAGATCTCAGGGGGCAAAGCAATCAGCCCCAGCATTTT. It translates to CASSTDLRGQSNQPQHF.

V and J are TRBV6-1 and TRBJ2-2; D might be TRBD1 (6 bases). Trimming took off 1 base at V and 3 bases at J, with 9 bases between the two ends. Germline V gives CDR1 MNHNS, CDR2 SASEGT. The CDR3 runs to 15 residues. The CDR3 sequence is CASSEGDTYTGELFF. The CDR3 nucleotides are TGTGCCAGCAGTGAAGGGGACACTTACACCGGGGAGCTGTTTTTT.

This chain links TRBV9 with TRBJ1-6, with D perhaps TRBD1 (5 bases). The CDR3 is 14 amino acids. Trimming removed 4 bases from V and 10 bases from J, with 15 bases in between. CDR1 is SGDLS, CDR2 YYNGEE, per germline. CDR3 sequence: CASSTRPGGSPLHF. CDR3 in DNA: TGTGCCAGCAGCACCCGTCCCGGGGGATCACCCCTCCACTTT.

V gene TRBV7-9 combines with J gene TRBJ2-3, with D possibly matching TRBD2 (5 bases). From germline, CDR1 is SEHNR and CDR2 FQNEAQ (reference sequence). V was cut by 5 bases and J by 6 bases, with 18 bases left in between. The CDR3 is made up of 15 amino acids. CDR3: CASSDVTRATDTQYF. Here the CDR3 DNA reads TGTGCCAGCAGCGACGTAACTAGAGCGACCGATACGCAGTATTTT.

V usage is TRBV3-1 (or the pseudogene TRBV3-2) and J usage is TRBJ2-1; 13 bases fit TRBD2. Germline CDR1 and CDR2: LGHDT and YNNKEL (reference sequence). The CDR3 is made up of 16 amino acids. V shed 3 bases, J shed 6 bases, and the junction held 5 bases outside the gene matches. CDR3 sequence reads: CASSHLTSGGPNEQFF. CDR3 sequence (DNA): TGTGCCAGCAGCCACTTGACTAGCGGGGGGCCCAATGAGCAGTTCTTC.

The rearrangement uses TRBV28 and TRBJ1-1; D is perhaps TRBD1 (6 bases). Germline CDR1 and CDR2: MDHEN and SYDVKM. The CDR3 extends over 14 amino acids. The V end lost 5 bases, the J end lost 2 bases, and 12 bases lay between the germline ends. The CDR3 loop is CASSPGALNTEAFF. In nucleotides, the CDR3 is TGTGCCAGCAGTCCAGGGGCGCTTAACACTGAAGCTTTCTTT.

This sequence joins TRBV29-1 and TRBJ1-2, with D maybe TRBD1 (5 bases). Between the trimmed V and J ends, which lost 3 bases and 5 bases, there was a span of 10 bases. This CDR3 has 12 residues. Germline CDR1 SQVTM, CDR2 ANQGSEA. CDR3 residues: CSVEGDWYGYTF. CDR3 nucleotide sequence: TGCAGCGTTGAGGGGGACTGGTATGGCTACACCTTC. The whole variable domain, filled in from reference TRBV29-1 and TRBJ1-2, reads SAVISQKPSRDICQRGTSLTIQCQVDSQVTMMFWYRQQPGQSLTLIATANQGSEATYESGFVIDKFPISRPNLTFSTLTVSNMSPEDSSIYLCSVEGDWYGYTFGSGTRLTVV.

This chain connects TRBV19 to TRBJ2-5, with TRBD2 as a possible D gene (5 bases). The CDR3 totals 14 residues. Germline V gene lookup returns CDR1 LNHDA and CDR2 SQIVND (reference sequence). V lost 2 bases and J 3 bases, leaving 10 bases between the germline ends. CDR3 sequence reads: CASSISPGKETQYF. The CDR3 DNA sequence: TGTGCCAGTAGTATAAGCCCGGGGAAAGAGACCCAGTACTTC.

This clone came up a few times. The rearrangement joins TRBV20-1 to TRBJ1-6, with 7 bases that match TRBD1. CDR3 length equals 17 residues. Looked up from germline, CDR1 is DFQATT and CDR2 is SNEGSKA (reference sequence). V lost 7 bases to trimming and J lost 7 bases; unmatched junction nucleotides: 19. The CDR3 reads CSVSRGPSNTINSPLHF. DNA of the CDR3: TGCAGTGTTAGTAGGGGGCCCTCGAACACGATCAATTCACCCCTCCACTTT.